This T cell receptor beta chain was captured in a study of blood T cells in healthy people across ages (dated by TCRdb to the mid-2010s). With respect to the entire study: Template switching captured roughly one uniquely barcoded TCR beta cDNA molecule per two T cells in model experiments. Four age groups were formed from the donors: young (average about 15 years), middle-aged (around 39), aged (under 70) and long-lived (less than 85). Age-related changes in TCR beta repertoire diversity were measured in the study by deep sequencing normalized with unique cDNA molecular identifiers. Two additional independent replicas of 1 million unique cDNA reads from the same blood draw were analyzed for two donors (one aged 18 to 30 and one aged 80 or older). Donors of different ages were randomly distributed across sequencing lanes to avoid experimental bias. Results and caveats for the whole study, not just this receptor: As age increased, observed TCR beta diversity per million T cells dropped in a roughly linear way, and a significant reduction was already evident by age around 41. Donor CMV infection status was unknown, potentially confounding age-related changes in expanded clonotypes. Since profiling was done on bulk unsorted PBMCs, naive and antigen-experienced compartments could not be conclusively compared. There was a strong correlation between observed TCR beta diversity and the percentage of naive T cells measured by flow cytometry. Estimates of total diversity based on one million sequenced T cells were considered lower bounds and underestimates. Compared with the aged group, more naive CD4+ T cells, fewer expanded clones and increased TCR diversity were shown by the long-lived group, suggesting age selection.

Preparation of the library involved 5' RACE. The listed sequencing device is Illumina HiSeq 2500. The second PCR ran for roughly 7 to 12 cycles and used a J-beta primer mix along with a sample-barcoded 5' primer. A template-switch 5' adaptor carrying 12 random nucleotides introduced a unique molecular identifier onto each TCR beta cDNA molecule. Each sample yielded at least 2.5 million CDR3-containing paired-end reads. First-strand cDNA was synthesized from all RNA with the Mint cDNA synthesis kit, primed by a TRBC-specific oligonucleotide. Following uracil-DNA glycosylase treatment, a first 18-cycle PCR with universal primers M1SS and BC2_uni_R was performed on all cDNA. The paper's processing steps were these. Each sample was normalized by randomly selecting 1 million high-quality reads, each carrying a distinct molecular identifier. Reads sharing molecular identifiers were discarded rather than binned into consensus sequences. MiTCR, set to a Q25 quality threshold and the strictest error-elimination algorithm, was used for CDR3 identification, clonotype clustering and error correction. Lower-bound total TCR beta diversity was estimated with a nonparametric unseen species model using Euler transformation. Using fastp at Q25 and MiXCR, TCRdb reprocessed the public reads and kept productive beta chains. Each CDR3 protein gets just one entry, which takes the most common genes and DNA from the rows behind it. The V and J calls and clone size come from TCRdb's table, not from the authors' own analysis. Across this sample there are about 940,000 distinct CDR3 sequences, with about 48% seen only once. 10% to 15% of the sample comes from the top ten.

Note on this clonotype: Its target antigen remains unknown. Within one base of it there is no much larger clone, and no base qualities were kept.

Relative to germline, V is 0 bases shorter and J is 7 bases shorter, with 13 bases between their ends. Per the germline V gene, SGHRS is the CDR1 and YFSETQ is the CDR2. Taken from cysteine to phenylalanine, the CDR3 has 14 residues. Just CDR3 DNA is preserved here, 42 bases in frame from base 1. Donors were 30 to 45 systemically healthy Caucasian individuals from Russia aged roughly 6 to 90 years. Around 10 milliliters of peripheral blood were collected from each donor into EDTA-treated Vacutainer tubes. Ficoll-Paque density-gradient centrifugation was used to isolate PBMCs, with at least 6 million per sample. Total RNA was extracted from PBMCs with Trizol reagent, with at least 6 micrograms obtained per sample. Naive CD45RAhigh/CD27high T cell percentages were measured by flow cytometry on a PBMC aliquot from every donor.

Sequences were obtained from blood. The clonotype originates from a man younger than 40 in good health. The sequence links TRBV5-1 to TRBJ1-1; the D gene is not confidently resolved. CDR3 protein: CASSLGGEQSEAFF. The nucleotide sequence is TGCGCCAGCAGCTTGGGAGGTGAGCAAAGTGAAGCTTTCTTT. The variable domain in full, with residues beyond the CDR3 obtained from the reference TRBV5-1 and TRBJ1-1 genes, is KAGVTQTPRYLIKTRGQQVTLSCSPISGHRSVSWYQQTPGQGLQFLFEYFSETQRNKGNFPGRFSGRQFSNSRSEMNVSTLELGDSALYLCASSLGGEQSEAFFGQGTRLTVV.